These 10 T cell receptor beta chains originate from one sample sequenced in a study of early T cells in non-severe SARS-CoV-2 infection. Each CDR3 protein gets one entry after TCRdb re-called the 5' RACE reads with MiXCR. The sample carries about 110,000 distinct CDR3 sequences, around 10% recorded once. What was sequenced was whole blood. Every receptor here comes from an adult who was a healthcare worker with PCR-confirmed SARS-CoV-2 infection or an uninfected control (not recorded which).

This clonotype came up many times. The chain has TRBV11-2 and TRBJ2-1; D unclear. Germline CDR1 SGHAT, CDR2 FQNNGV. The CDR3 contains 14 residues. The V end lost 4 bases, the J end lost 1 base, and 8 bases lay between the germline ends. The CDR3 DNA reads TGTGCCAGCAGCTACCTCGGATCCTACAATGAGCAGTTCTTC. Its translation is CASSYLGSYNEQFF.

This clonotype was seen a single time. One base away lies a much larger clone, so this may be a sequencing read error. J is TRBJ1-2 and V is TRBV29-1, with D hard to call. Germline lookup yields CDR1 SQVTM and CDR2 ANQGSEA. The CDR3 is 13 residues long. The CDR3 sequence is CSVEGRLNYGYAF. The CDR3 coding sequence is TGCAGCGTTGAAGGCAGACTGAACTATGGCTACGCCTTC.

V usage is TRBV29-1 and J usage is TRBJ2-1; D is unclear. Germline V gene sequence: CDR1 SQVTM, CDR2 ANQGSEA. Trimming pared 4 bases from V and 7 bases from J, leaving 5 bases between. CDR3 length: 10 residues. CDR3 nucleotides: TGCAGCGTTGCAGCGAATGAGCAGTTCTTC. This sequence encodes CSVAANEQFF.

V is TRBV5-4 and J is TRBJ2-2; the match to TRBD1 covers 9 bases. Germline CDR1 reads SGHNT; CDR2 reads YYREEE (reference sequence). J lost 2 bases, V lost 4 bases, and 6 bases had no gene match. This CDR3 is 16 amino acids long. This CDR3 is CASSPLQGANTGELFF. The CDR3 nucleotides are TGTGCCAGCAGCCCGCTACAGGGGGCAAACACCGGGGAGCTGTTTTTT.

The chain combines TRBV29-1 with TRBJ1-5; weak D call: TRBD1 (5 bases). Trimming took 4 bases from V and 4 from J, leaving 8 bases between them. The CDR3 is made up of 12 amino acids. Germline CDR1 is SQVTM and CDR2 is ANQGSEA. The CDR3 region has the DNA TGCAGCGTTGGAGAGGGGAATCAGCCCCAGCATTTT. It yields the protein CSVGEGNQPQHF.

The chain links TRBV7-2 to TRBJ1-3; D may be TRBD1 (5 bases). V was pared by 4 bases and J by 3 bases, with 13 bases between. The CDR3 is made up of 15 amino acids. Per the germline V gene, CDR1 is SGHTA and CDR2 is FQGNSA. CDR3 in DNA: TGTGCCAGCAGCTCCCTTGGGGCAGGTGGAAACACCATATATTTT. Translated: CASSSLGAGGNTIYF.

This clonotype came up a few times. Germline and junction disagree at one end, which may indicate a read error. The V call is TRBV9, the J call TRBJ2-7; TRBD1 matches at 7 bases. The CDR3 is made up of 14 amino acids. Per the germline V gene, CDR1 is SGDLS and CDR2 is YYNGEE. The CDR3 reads CASTVRQGTYEQYF. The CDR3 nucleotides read TGTGCCAGCACCGTACGACAGGGAACCTACGAGCAGTACTTC. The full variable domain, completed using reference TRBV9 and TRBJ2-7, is DSGVTQTPKHLITATGQRVTLRCSPRSGDLSVYWYQQSLDQGLQFLIQYYNGEERAKGNILERFSAQQFPDLHSELNLSSLELGDSALYFCASTVRQGTYEQYFGPGTRLTVT.

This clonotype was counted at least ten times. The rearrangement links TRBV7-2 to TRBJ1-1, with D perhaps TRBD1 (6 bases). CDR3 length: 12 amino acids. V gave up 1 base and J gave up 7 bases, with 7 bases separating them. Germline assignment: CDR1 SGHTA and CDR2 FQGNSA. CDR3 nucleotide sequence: TGTGCCAGCAGCTTAGGACAGGTTGAAGCTTTCTTT. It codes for CASSLGQVEAFF.

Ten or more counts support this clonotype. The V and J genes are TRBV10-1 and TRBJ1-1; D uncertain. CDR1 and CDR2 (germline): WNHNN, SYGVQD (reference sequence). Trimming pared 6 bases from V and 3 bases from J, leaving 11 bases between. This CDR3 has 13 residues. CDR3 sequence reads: CASRSHGDTEAFF. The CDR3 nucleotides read TGCGCCAGCAGGAGTCACGGAGACACTGAAGCTTTCTTT.

The CDR3 spells CSVDDFYGTEYGYTF. The CDR3 DNA reads as TGCAGCGTTGATGACTTCTACGGGACAGAGTATGGCTACACCTTC. The chain couples TRBV29-1 to TRBJ1-2, with TRBD1 matching 7 bases. This CDR3 is 15 amino acids long. V lost 3 bases and J lost 5; bases outside the gene matches: 12. Germline V gene sequence: CDR1 SQVTM, CDR2 ANQGSEA. The full variable domain, with the rest looked up from reference TRBV29-1 and TRBJ1-2, is SAVISQKPSRDICQRGTSLTIQCQVDSQVTMMFWYRQQPGQSLTLIATANQGSEATYESGFVIDKFPISRPNLTFSTLTVSNMSPEDSSIYLCSVDDFYGTEYGYTFGSGTRLTVV.